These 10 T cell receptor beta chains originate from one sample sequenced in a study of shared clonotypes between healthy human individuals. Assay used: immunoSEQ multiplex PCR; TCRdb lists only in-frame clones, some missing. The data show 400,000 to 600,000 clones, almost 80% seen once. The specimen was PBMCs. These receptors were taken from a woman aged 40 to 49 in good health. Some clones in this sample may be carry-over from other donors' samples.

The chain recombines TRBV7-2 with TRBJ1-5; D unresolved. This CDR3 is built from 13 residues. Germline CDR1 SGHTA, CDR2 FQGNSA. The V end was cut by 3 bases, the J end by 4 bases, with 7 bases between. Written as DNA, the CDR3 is TGTGCCAGCAGCTTCGGCCATAATCAGCCCCAGCATTTT. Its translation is CASSFGHNQPQHF.

In DNA, the CDR3 is TGTGCCAGCAGTTTCGACGGGGACGGTGAAAACATTCAGTACTTC. The encoded protein is CASSFDGDGENIQYF. The chain has TRBV27 and TRBJ2-4; possibly TRBD1 or TRBD2 for D (5 bases each). V was clipped by 3 bases and J by 5 bases, with 14 bases between them. The germline gives CDR1 MNHEY, CDR2 SMNVEV (reference sequence). The CDR3 runs to 15 residues.

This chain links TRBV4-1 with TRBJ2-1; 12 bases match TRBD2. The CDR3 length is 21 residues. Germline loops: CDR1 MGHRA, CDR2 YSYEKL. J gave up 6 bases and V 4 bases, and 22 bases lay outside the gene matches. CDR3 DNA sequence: TGCGCCAGCAGCCGAATATTTCTAGGACTAGCGGGAAGCGGTGGTTCCAATGAGCAGTTCTTC. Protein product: CASSRIFLGLAGSGGSNEQFF.

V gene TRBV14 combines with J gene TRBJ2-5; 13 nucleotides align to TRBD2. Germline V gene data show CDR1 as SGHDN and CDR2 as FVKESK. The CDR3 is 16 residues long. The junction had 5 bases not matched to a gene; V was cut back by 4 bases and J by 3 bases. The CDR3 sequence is CASSRTSGSREETQYF. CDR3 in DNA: TGTGCCAGCAGCCGGACTAGCGGGAGCCGGGAAGAGACCCAGTACTTC. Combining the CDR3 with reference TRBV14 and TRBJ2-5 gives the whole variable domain EAGVTQFPSHSVIEKGQTVTLRCDPISGHDNLYWYRRVMGKEIKFLLHFVKESKQDESGMPNNRFLAERTGGTYSTLKVQPAELEDSGVYFCASSRTSGSREETQYFGPGTRLLVL.

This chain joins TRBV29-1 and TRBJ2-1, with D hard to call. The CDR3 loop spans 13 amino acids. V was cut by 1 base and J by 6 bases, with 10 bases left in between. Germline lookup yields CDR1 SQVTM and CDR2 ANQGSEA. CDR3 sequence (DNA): TGCAGCGTTGAAGGTTCCAGGAGCAATGAGCAGTTCTTC. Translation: CSVEGSRSNEQFF.

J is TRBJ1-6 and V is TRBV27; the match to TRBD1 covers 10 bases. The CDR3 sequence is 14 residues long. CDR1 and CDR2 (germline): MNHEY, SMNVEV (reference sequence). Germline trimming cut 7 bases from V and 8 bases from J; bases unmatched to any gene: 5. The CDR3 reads CASKDRGAYSPLHF. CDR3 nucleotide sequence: TGTGCCAGCAAGGACAGGGGGGCCTATTCACCCCTCCACTTT.

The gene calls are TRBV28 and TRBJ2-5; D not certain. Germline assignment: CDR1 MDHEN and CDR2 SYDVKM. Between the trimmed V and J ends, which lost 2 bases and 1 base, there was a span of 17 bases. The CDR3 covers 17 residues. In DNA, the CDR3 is TGTGCCAGCAGTTTAGGCGAAGATCCAGGCGTCCAAGAGACCCAGTACTTC. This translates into CASSLGEDPGVQETQYF. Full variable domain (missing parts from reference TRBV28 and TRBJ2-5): DVKVTQSSRYLVKRTGEKVFLECVQDMDHENMFWYRQDPGLGLRLIYFSYDVKMKEKGDIPEGYSVSREKKERFSLILESASTNQTSMYLCASSLGEDPGVQETQYFGPGTRLLVL.

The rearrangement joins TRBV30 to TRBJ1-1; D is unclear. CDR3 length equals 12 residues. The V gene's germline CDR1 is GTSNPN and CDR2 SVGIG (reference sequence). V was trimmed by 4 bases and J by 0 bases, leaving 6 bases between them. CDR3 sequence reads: CAWTPLNTEAFF. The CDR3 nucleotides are TGTGCCTGGACCCCACTGAACACTGAAGCTTTCTTT.

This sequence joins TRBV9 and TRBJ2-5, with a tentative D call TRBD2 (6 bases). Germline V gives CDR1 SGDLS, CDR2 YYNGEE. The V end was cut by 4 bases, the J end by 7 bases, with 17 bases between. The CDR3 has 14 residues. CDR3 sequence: CASSSISGEATQYF. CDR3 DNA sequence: TGTGCCAGCAGCAGTATATCCGGGGAGGCGACCCAGTACTTC.

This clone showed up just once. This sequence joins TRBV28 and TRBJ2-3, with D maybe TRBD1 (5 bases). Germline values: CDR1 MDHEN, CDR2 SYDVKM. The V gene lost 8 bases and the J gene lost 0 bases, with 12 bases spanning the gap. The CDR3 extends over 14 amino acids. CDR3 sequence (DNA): TGTGCCAGCTCCACAGGATATAGCACAGATACGCAGTATTTT. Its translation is CASSTGYSTDTQYF.